The following is a T cell receptor beta chain sequence with its context. Its antigen remains unknown. Lacking the conserved final phenylalanine or tryptophan, this CDR3 likely reflects a read error. Because the CDR3's place on the DNA is in doubt, the DNA is left out and the CDR3 is given as listed by TCRdb. 14 amino acids form the CDR3, both terminal residues included. The data were obtained in a study of blood T cells in healthy people across ages. Study conclusions and caveats: Diversity figures derived from one million T cells were judged to underestimate the true value.

Through a sample-barcoded 5' primer and a J-beta primer mix, a second PCR was run for about 6 to 11 cycles. Template switching added a 12-random-nucleotide identifier to every cDNA molecule. TCRdb re-called the 5' RACE reads with MiXCR, one entry per CDR3 protein. In the table there are fewer than 800,000 distinct CDR3 sequences, about a third of which are singletons. The chain uses TRBV12-3 or TRBV12-4 and TRBJ2-3; the table's D call, TRBD2, was not checked against the DNA. This TCR derives from a woman of 80 years or more in good health. Sequencing was carried out using blood. CDR3 sequence: CASSQSQSTDTEYS.